The following is a T cell receptor (beta chain) sequence with its context. Its antigen is unknown. This specimen belongs to a study of cytomegalovirus exposure and HLA in healthy donors. The CDR3 contains 18 residues. Germline-derived CDR1 and CDR2 are SGHKS and YYEKEE (reference sequence). Trimming stripped 3 bases from V and 5 bases from J, with 23 bases between. The study's findings and limits: Confirmation in vitro established that a few CMV-associated chains were specific for CMV antigens. Apart from CMV serostatus, no immune exposure information was available.

The primer mix had 60 Vbeta and 13 Jbeta primers. Data came from immunoSEQ multiplex PCR; TCRdb stores just in-frame clones and leaves some out. The table gives 140,000 to 150,000 clones; the top ten clones make up 0.75% to 1% of it. The clonotype originates from a male donor in good health and CMV-seronegative. Sequencing was performed on PBMCs. This chain uses TRBV5-5 with TRBJ1-4; D possibly corresponds to TRBD1 (6 bases). The CDR3 region is CASSSTQGRRSGNEKLFF. The CDR3 region has the DNA TGTGCCAGCAGCTCGACCCAGGGGCGCAGAAGCGGCAATGAAAAACTGTTTTTT.